The present entry profiles one T cell receptor (beta chain) with its context. Generated by immunoSEQ multiplex PCR, the TCRdb table keeps only in-frame clones and is missing some. The repertoire consists of tens of thousands of clones, with about 91% occurring once and the leading ten covering more than 6.5%. This entry is derived from a study of T cell changes during pregnancy in multiple sclerosis. Germline V gene sequence: CDR1 MNHEY, CDR2 SMNVEV (reference sequence). The CDR3 length is 13 residues. Trimming removed 6 bases at V and 8 bases at J, with 14 bases between. The TCR sequence derives from a female donor with multiple sclerosis, enrolled in a pregnancy study. The chain has TRBV27 and TRBJ2-1; D call uncertain. Material: CD8+ T cells from peripheral blood mononuclear cells, obtained after pregnancy. CDR3 bases: TGTGCCAGCAGCTCTTTAGACATGGATGAGCAGTTCTTC. Amino acids: CASSSLDMDEQFF.